These T cell receptor beta chains were read from a single sample in a study of T-cell reconstitution after alpha-beta-depleted transplantation in children. TCRdb reanalysed the PCR reads using MiXCR and keeps one entry per CDR3 protein. The table has 550,000 to 800,000 distinct CDR3 sequences, around 13% seen once. Here the sequenced sample was PBMCs, taken before TCRalphabeta/CD19-depleted stem cell transplant. Every receptor here comes from a girl aged 2-15 years with congenital amegakaryocytic thrombocytopenia, due to receive a stem cell transplant. CDR3s include the opening cysteine and the closing phenylalanine or tryptophan. A D gene is named only where the DNA matches it firmly. A row's size may be missing; if present it is once, few, many or a size class.

clone size: few; V gene: TRBV20-1; D gene: TRBD2; CDR3 length: 14; J gene: TRBJ2-2; CDR3 protein: CSARASGKTGELFF; CDR3 DNA: TGCAGTGCTAGAGCCAGCGGGAAAACCGGGGAGCTGTTTTTT
clone size: -; V gene: TRBV27; D gene: -; CDR3 length: 15; J gene: TRBJ2-5; CDR3 protein: CASSLSLGPRRTQYF; CDR3 DNA: TGTGCCAGCAGTTTATCGTTAGGGCCACGGAGGACCCAGTACTTC
clone size: -; V gene: TRBV7-6; D gene: -; CDR3 length: 14; J gene: TRBJ1-1; CDR3 protein: CASSLGQVGTEAFF; CDR3 DNA: TGTGCCAGCAGCTTAGGACAGGTTGGCACTGAAGCTTTCTTT
clone size: -; V gene: TRBV20-1; D gene: -; CDR3 length: 13; J gene: TRBJ2-1; CDR3 protein: CSARRAGLNEQFF; CDR3 DNA: TGCAGTGCTAGACGGGCGGGTCTTAATGAGCAGTTCTTC
clone size: -; V gene: TRBV5-1; D gene: -; CDR3 length: 12; J gene: TRBJ1-1; CDR3 protein: CASSYDHTEAFF; CDR3 DNA: TGCGCCAGCAGCTACGATCACACTGAAGCTTTCTTT
clone size: many; V gene: TRBV4-1; D gene: TRBD2; CDR3 length: 15; J gene: TRBJ2-1; CDR3 protein: CASSPGTSGSEEQFF; CDR3 DNA: TGCGCCAGCAGCCCCGGGACTAGCGGGAGTGAGGAGCAGTTCTTC
clone size: few; V gene: TRBV7-6; D gene: TRBD2; CDR3 length: 17; J gene: TRBJ2-1; CDR3 protein: CASSHNPETSPHWEQFF; CDR3 DNA: TGTGCCAGCAGCCACAACCCGGAGACTAGCCCCCACTGGGAGCAGTTCTTC
clone size: -; V gene: TRBV20-1; D gene: -; CDR3 length: 15; J gene: TRBJ1-1; CDR3 protein: CSARVGRIRNTEAFF; CDR3 DNA: TGCAGTGCTAGAGTGGGCAGGATCAGGAACACTGAAGCTTTCTTT
clone size: many; V gene: TRBV6-6; D gene: -; CDR3 length: 12; J gene: TRBJ1-6; CDR3 protein: CASQSDNSPLHF; CDR3 DNA: TGTGCCAGCCAGTCTGATAATTCACCCCTCCACTTT
clone size: many; V gene: TRBV29-1; D gene: -; CDR3 length: 15; J gene: TRBJ2-5; CDR3 protein: CSVEDLGSGEETQYF; CDR3 DNA: TGCAGCGTTGAAGATCTTGGCTCAGGGGAAGAGACCCAGTACTTC
clone size: -; V gene: TRBV10-3; D gene: TRBD1; CDR3 length: 15; J gene: TRBJ2-1; CDR3 protein: CAISDPGTGYNEQFF; CDR3 DNA: TGTGCCATCAGCGACCCCGGGACAGGTTATAATGAGCAGTTCTTC
clone size: many; V gene: TRBV20-1; D gene: TRBD2; CDR3 length: 13; J gene: TRBJ2-1; CDR3 protein: CSASATSGNEQFF; CDR3 DNA: TGCAGTGCTAGCGCGACTAGCGGAAATGAGCAGTTCTTC
clone size: few; V gene: TRBV20-1; D gene: -; CDR3 length: 16; J gene: TRBJ2-3; CDR3 protein: CSARARQVGGTDTQYF; CDR3 DNA: TGCAGTGCTAGAGCCCGGCAGGTGGGGGGCACAGATACGCAGTATTTT
clone size: -; V gene: TRBV12-3/TRBV12-4; D gene: TRBD2; CDR3 length: 19; J gene: TRBJ2-1; CDR3 protein: CASCTRRLAGGGSYNEQFF; CDR3 DNA: TGTGCCAGCTGCACGAGGAGACTAGCGGGAGGAGGGTCCTACAATGAGCAGTTCTTC